This T cell receptor (beta chain) was documented in a study of identical twins (dated by TCRdb to 2016 to 2018). For the wider study: To test whether fetal clonotypes persist, this study deep-sequenced TCR alpha and beta repertoires from monozygotic twins, from unrelated adults of various ages, and from cord blood. Replicate twin experiments were performed at different times using different library preparation protocols to rule out contamination.

Summary of the overall study and its limitations: The excess sharing between twins in beta out-of-frame sequences was weaker because fewer shared sequences reduced the signal-to-noise ratio. Conclusions relied on cross-sectional statistical analysis, since the same donors could not be followed over many years. In monozygotic twins, out-of-frame TCR alpha sharing was systematically underestimated by recombination models, although the models agreed with sharing between unrelated individuals. Fewer insertions were carried by abundant cord blood beta clonotypes, a similar but weaker trend appeared in young adult naive repertoires, and no such trend appeared in memory repertoires. Out-of-frame TCR alpha sequences shared between twins showed an excess of low generation-probability sequences compared with coincidental sharing between unrelated individuals. Zero-insertion analyses could be partly confounded by invariant T cells such as MAIT and iNKT, though diverse VJ usage argued against such confounding for most clonotypes.

For CDR1 and CDR2, the germline V gene lists SNHLY and FYNNEI. Counted from cysteine to phenylalanine, this CDR3 has 20 amino acids. Here the CDR3 DNA is all that survives: 60 bases in frame from base 1. Clipping removes 6 bases from V and 1 base from J, with 22 as the unmatched junction base count. Note on this clonotype: What antigen it recognizes has not been identified. Base qualities are not recorded, but no much larger clone differs from it by a single base.

Only healthy Caucasian donors were included. Miltenyi CD45RO+ enrichment and human naive T-cell isolation kits were used to isolate memory (CD45RO+) and naive T cells from PBMC. Library creation used 5' RACE. The sequencing machine was an Illumina HiSeq 2000. Template switching introduced a universal primer binding site; the final cDNA contained a unique molecular identifier, enabling accurate counting of TCR cDNA molecules. First-strand cDNA for TCR alpha and beta chains was synthesized from specific primers in the conserved constant-segment region. Each cDNA library was double barcoded, with a SMART-Mk sample barcode plus Illumina barcodes, to control for contamination. TruSeq adapter sequences and Illumina sample barcodes were added in two successive PCR steps. TCR alpha and beta cDNA libraries were sequenced on the Illumina HiSeq platform with custom primers. As for how the authors treated the data: MiGEC processed the raw reads to extract unique molecular identifiers, while MiXCR was used to determine the CDR3 positions. For each individual, recombination models were inferred using an EM algorithm with the repgenHMM and IGoR tools. The analysis of shared clonotypes was done with the tcR package in R, with sharing normalized by the product of cloneset sizes. To study raw recombination free of thymic and clonal selection effects, out-of-frame nonproductive sequences were analyzed. TCRdb cleaned the public reads at Q25 with fastp, built clones with MiXCR and kept in-frame beta chains. Duplicate CDR3 protein sequences are folded into a single record with the most common DNA and genes. TCRdb, not the original authors, processed these V and J calls. This sample comprises about 250,000 distinct CDR3 sequences, around 15% of them detected only once. Around 8.3% of the sample is taken by the ten largest.

The rearranged segments are TRBV2 and TRBJ2-3; 7 bases in the junction line up with TRBD2. The sequence was obtained from a woman in her late teens or twenties in good health. The sequencing input was memory (CD45RO+) T cells sorted from blood. The cell subset or site label on this specimen signifies: CD45RO+ enriched T cells. In nucleotides, the sequence is TGTGCCAGCAGGGGAGGGCTAGCGACCACACATTGGAGGGGCACAGATACGCAGTATTTT. Protein translation: CASRGGLATTHWRGTDTQYF.